This note documents a single T cell receptor beta chain sequence. The target antigen is unknown. A read error may account for a junction end that differs from germline. This record belongs to a study of T cell responses to AZD1222 COVID-19 vaccine. Regarding the study as a whole: Distributed over spike, vaccine-associated CD4 TCRs predominated at 160-218 and 743-854. Of the AZD1222 recipients, only 5 or 6 were seropositive at baseline. Most donors were white British, females outnumbered males, and clonal diversity was possibly underestimated.

Profiling relied on immunoSEQ multiplex PCR, and the TCRdb table lists in-frame clones only, not all of them. Of 160,000 or so clones detected, roughly nine tenths appear once; the ten largest clones hold under 2.5%. This CDR3 has 9 amino acids. Germline V lookup: CDR1 DFQATT, CDR2 SNEGSKA (reference sequence). Sample: peripheral blood, taken on day 0 of AZD1222 vaccination. This chain joins TRBV20-1 and TRBJ1-2, with D unclear. This TCR derives from an adult in good health. This CDR3 reads CSASYGRFF. The CDR3 nucleotides read TGCAGTGCTAGTTATGGAAGGTTCTTC.